These 8 T cell receptor beta chains share one sample of origin, sequenced in a study of CD8 T cells in Susac syndrome. Random hexamers primed reverse transcription of about 0.45 to 1 ug RNA. MiXCR was run by TCRdb on the immunoSEQ multiplex PCR reads, yielding one entry per CDR3 protein. There are 150,000 to 200,000 distinct CDR3 sequences in the sample; 90% to 95% occur only once, and approximately 0.09% lies in the top ten. The specimen was CD4+ T cells from PBMCs. The receptors shown here come from a human donor with Susac syndrome.

The V gene is TRBV4-2, the J gene TRBJ2-6; D is unclear. Trimming removed 0 bases at V and 1 base at J, with 7 bases between. The CDR3 sequence is 16 residues long. Germline values: CDR1 LGHNA, CDR2 YNFKEQ. For the CDR3, the DNA is TGTGCCAGCAGCCAAGATGTCCAATCTGGGGCCAACGTCCTGACTTTC. Translation gives CASSQDVQSGANVLTF.

The chain joins TRBV4-1 to TRBJ2-1; tentatively, D is TRBD2 (5 bases). V lost 1 base and J lost 4, with 14 bases in between. CDR3 size: 16 residues. Germline assignment: CDR1 MGHRA and CDR2 YSYEKL. Here the CDR3 DNA reads TGCGCCAGCAGCCAAGTTACACTAGTAATATACAATGAGCAGTTCTTC. This sequence encodes CASSQVTLVIYNEQFF.

The chain joins TRBV19 to TRBJ1-4, with 9 bases that match TRBD1. V lost 6 bases and J lost 0; bases outside the gene matches: 5. The CDR3 has 16 residues. Germline CDR1 reads LNHDA; CDR2 reads SQIVND (reference sequence). In nucleotides, the CDR3 is TGTGCCAGTAGAAAAGGACAGGGGACAACTAATGAAAAACTGTTTTTT. Translation: CASRKGQGTTNEKLFF.

The rearrangement links TRBV10-3 to TRBJ1-6; weak D call: TRBD1 (6 bases). The CDR3 extends over 15 amino acids. Trimming cost V 4 bases and J 10 bases, with 17 bases left between them. Germline V gene data show CDR1 as ENHRY and CDR2 as SYGVKD. Here the CDR3 reads CAISGIGGGGSPLHF. CDR3 DNA: TGTGCCATCAGTGGTATCGGTGGGGGGGGCTCACCCCTCCACTTT.

The CDR3 nucleotides are TGTGCCAGCAGCCGAGGGACAGCGAACACCGGGGAGCTGTTTTTT. Its translation: CASSRGTANTGELFF. This rearrangement joins TRBV7-3 to TRBJ2-2; 7 bases match TRBD1. The J segment lost 0 bases and the V segment lost 5 bases, leaving 3 bases of the junction unmatched. The CDR3 has 15 residues. Germline assignment: CDR1 SGHTA and CDR2 FQGTGA. The full variable domain, completed using reference TRBV7-3 and TRBJ2-2, is GAGVSQTPSNKVTEKGKYVELRCDPISGHTALYWYRQSLGQGPEFLIYFQGTGAADDSGLPNDRFFAVRPEGSVSTLKIQRTERGDSAVYLCASSRGTANTGELFFGEGSRLTVL.

The sample holds one count of this clonotype. The chain links TRBV20-1 to TRBJ2-7; TRBD2 matches 8 bases. The CDR3 loop spans 14 amino acids. CDR1 DFQATT and CDR2 SNEGSKA come from the germline V gene (reference sequence). After removal of 3 bases from V and 3 bases from J, the junction contained 7 bases not matched to a gene. This CDR3 reads CSASPGTRVYEQYF. Here the CDR3 DNA reads TGCAGTGCTAGTCCCGGGACTAGAGTCTACGAGCAGTACTTC.

This sequence joins TRBV12-3 or TRBV12-4 and TRBJ1-2; D gene ambiguous. Trimming removed 3 bases at V and 7 bases at J, with 12 bases between. This CDR3 has 13 amino acids. The CDR3 spells CASSFRLGSGYTF. The CDR3 DNA is TGTGCCAGCAGTTTTCGGTTGGGGTCTGGCTACACCTTC.

The V and J genes are TRBV21-1 and TRBJ2-4. TRBV21-1 is annotated as a pseudogene. The CDR3 has 13 residues. The CDR3 coding sequence is TGTGCCACCTTGGGATTCGCCAAAAACATTCAGTACTTC. Translated: CATLGFAKNIQYF.